This is a list of T cell receptor beta chains from one sample in a study of CD8+CD57+ T cells in acquired aplastic anemia. TCRdb recomputed calls from the reads with MiXCR, one row per CDR3 protein. Of more than 200,000 distinct CDR3 sequences in the sample, roughly 53% were seen once. The sample consisted of sorted CD4+, CD8+, or CD8+CD57+ T cells (not recorded which) from PBMCs. The receptors shown here come from a human donor with aplastic anemia. Both conserved end residues are part of each CDR3. The order of the fields is J gene, D gene, clone size, V gene, CDR3 protein, CDR3 DNA. A D gene is named only where the DNA matches it firmly. The size field is filled for only some rows; it gives once, few, many or a size class.

>TRBJ1-1|-|many|TRBV9
CASSVAWEATEAFF
TGTGCCAGCAGCGTAGCTTGGGAGGCCACTGAAGCTTTCTTT
>TRBJ2-7|-|many|TRBV5-1
CASSTGQLYEQYF
TGCGCCAGCAGCACAGGACAGCTCTACGAGCAGTACTTC
>TRBJ2-5|-|-|TRBV24-1
CATSGSVSQYF
TGTGCCACCAGTGGCAGTGTTTCTCAGTACTTC
>TRBJ1-2|TRBD1|-|TRBV6-1
CALAPGQGGSYGYTF
TGTGCCTTAGCCCCGGGACAGGGGGGTAGCTATGGCTACACCTTC
>TRBJ1-2|-|many|TRBV19
CASRGFGVNYGYTF
TGTGCCAGTAGAGGGTTCGGTGTTAACTATGGCTACACCTTC
>TRBJ1-5|TRBD1|-|TRBV24-1
CARQGASNQPQHF
TGTGCTCGACAGGGGGCGAGCAATCAGCCCCAGCATTTC
>TRBJ2-2|-|many|TRBV5-1
CASSLAPTGELFF
TGCGCCAGCAGCTTGGCCCCTACCGGGGAGCTGTTTTTT
>TRBJ2-4|-|-|TRBV4-1
CASSQGQVRGKNIQYF
TGCGCCAGCAGCCAAGGACAGGTGAGGGGCAAAAACATTCAGTACTTC
>TRBJ1-2|-|few|TRBV2
CASSQGVTNYGYTF
TGTGCCAGCAGCCAGGGAGTAACGAACTATGGCTACACCTTC
>TRBJ2-2|TRBD2|-|TRBV20-1
CSVRGSGGDGELFF
TGCAGTGTCAGGGGTAGCGGGGGCGACGGGGAGCTGTTTTTT